The 9 T cell receptor beta chains in this list originate from one sample, sequenced in a study of blood T cell repertoires in COVID-19. The method was immunoSEQ multiplex PCR; TCRdb's version includes in-frame clones alone and lacks a portion of them. This table holds 30,000 to 40,000 clones, 70% to 90% found once. The sample taken for sequencing was peripheral blood. The origin of the receptors is a man in his sixties or seventies with active COVID-19.

The chain employs TRBV5-8 and TRBJ1-1; D might be TRBD1 (6 bases). The germline V gene has CDR1 SGHTS and CDR2 YDEGEE. V gave up 0 bases and J gave up 4 bases, with 13 bases separating them. This CDR3 contains 15 residues. The CDR3 sequence is CASSLGAGVVTEAFF. CDR3 coding DNA: TGTGCCAGCAGCTTGGGGGCAGGGGTAGTCACTGAAGCTTTCTTT.

The genes are TRBV6-2 or TRBV6-3 and TRBJ2-7; 9 bases align to TRBD2. J lost 3 bases, V lost 0 bases, and 9 bases had no gene match. The CDR3 has 17 residues. The germline CDR1 and CDR2 sequences are MNHEY and SVGEGT. The CDR3 DNA follows: TGTGCCAGCAGTTACTCTCCCACAGCGGGAGGTGTCTACGAGCAGTACTTC. Translation gives CASSYSPTAGGVYEQYF.

The genes are TRBV27 and TRBJ2-1; D remains ambiguous. CDR1 MNHEY and CDR2 SMNVEV come from the germline V gene (reference sequence). V was trimmed by 2 bases and J by 2 bases, leaving 13 bases between them. There are 16 residues in the CDR3. CDR3 protein: CASSLQLWATYNEQFF. CDR3 sequence (DNA): TGTGCCAGCAGTTTACAGCTGTGGGCGACCTACAATGAGCAGTTCTTC.

The CDR3 protein is CASSLAKTWNSNQPQHF. The CDR3, as DNA: TGTGCCAGCAGCTTGGCCAAGACTTGGAATAGCAATCAGCCCCAGCATTTT. The chain links TRBV5-8 to TRBJ1-5; D remains unclear. Per germline, CDR1 SGHTS and CDR2 YDEGEE. The CDR3 has 17 amino acids. V shed 0 bases and J shed 0 bases, with 13 bases lying between them.

This clone occurred once. The chain uses TRBV5-1 and TRBJ2-6; tentatively, D is TRBD2 (5 bases). Germline CDR1 SGHRS, CDR2 YFSETQ. The CDR3 consists of 16 residues. Trimming removed 4 bases from V and 4 bases from J, with 15 bases in between. The CDR3, as DNA: TGCGCCAGCAGCCCGGCGGGTCACACGGGGGCCAACGTCCTGACTTTC. Its translation is CASSPAGHTGANVLTF. The full variable domain, rest sourced from reference TRBV5-1 and TRBJ2-6, is KAGVTQTPRYLIKTRGQQVTLSCSPISGHRSVSWYQQTPGQGLQFLFEYFSETQRNKGNFPGRFSGRQFSNSRSEMNVSTLELGDSALYLCASSPAGHTGANVLTFGAGSRLTVL.

The rearrangement links TRBV7-3 to TRBJ2-5, with 8 positions matching TRBD1. CDR1 is SGHTA, CDR2 FQGTGA, per germline. After removal of 2 bases from V and 7 bases from J, the junction contained 3 bases not matched to a gene. The CDR3 runs to 13 residues. CDR3 amino acids: CASSLGQGGTQYF. CDR3 bases: TGTGCCAGCAGCTTAGGACAGGGAGGGACCCAGTACTTC.

The CDR3 nucleotides are TGTGCCAGTAGTAACCGGGACAGGGGTAACTATGGCTACACCTTC. Translating gives CASSNRDRGNYGYTF. The rearrangement links TRBV19 to TRBJ1-2; 10 nucleotides agree with TRBD1. CDR3 length: 15 amino acids. The V and J ends lost 4 bases and 1 base, in that order; junction bases with no gene match: 3. Germline loops: CDR1 LNHDA, CDR2 SQIVND (reference sequence).

This chain links TRBV4-1 with TRBJ2-2; 10 bases map to TRBD2. The length of the CDR3 is 17 residues. Trimming took 4 bases from V and 3 from J; bases not matched to a gene: 8. Germline assignment: CDR1 MGHRA and CDR2 YSYEKL. The DNA of the CDR3 is TGCGCCAGCAGCCGCTCTTCTAGCGGGAGTGACACCGGGGAGCTGTTTTTT. This translates into CASSRSSSGSDTGELFF.

V and J are TRBV5-1 and TRBJ2-3, with 8 bases matching TRBD2. V dropped 1 base and J dropped 2; count of bases not matched to a gene: 3. Per the germline V gene, CDR1 is SGHRS and CDR2 is YFSETQ. The CDR3 spans 15 residues. The CDR3 sequence is CASSLNSGITDTQYF. DNA of the CDR3: TGCGCCAGCAGCTTGAATAGCGGGATCACAGATACGCAGTATTTT.